This T cell receptor (beta chain) was sequenced during a study of blood T cell repertoires in COVID-19. Looking at the study overall: PBMCs, B-cell-depleted T cells, or T cells provided the cDNA or gDNA that made up the material.

The table came from immunoSEQ multiplex PCR; TCRdb's copy has only in-frame clones and leaves some out. In the table there are roughly 54,000 clones, just under 90% of which are singletons. The sample taken for sequencing was peripheral blood. This TCR came from a woman aged 55-70 years with COVID-19, enrolled during active disease.

DNA for the CDR3: TGTGCCAGCAGCTTGGTGGGACAAGTGTCAGATACGCAGTATTTT. The encoded protein is CASSLVGQVSDTQYF. This chain joins TRBV7-3 and TRBJ2-3; D perhaps matches TRBD1 (6 bases). The V end was cut by 3 bases, the J end by 4 bases, with 14 bases between. Germline CDR1 SGHTA, CDR2 FQGTGA. CDR3 length: 15 residues.